This TCR beta chain comes out of a study of blood T cell repertoires in COVID-19. Across the study: PBMCs, B-cell-depleted T cells, or T cells provided the cDNA or gDNA that made up the material.

Individuals drawn from around 24 US areas were about 18 to 95 years old. For recovered donors of Cohort 3, there were two negative PCRs, clearance, or symptom resolution. Under the authors' procedure: Scientists estimated how many nucleated cells there were by amplifying reference gene primers. Clones were read by immunoSEQ multiplex PCR, and TCRdb kept only the in-frame ones, dropping some. The DNA was the basis for D and trimming; V, J and clone size are from that table. This table has more than 150,000 clones, around 87% appearing once. V was shortened by 6 bases and J by 2 bases, with 17 bases between the two germline ends. Germline V gene data show CDR1 as LNHDA and CDR2 as SQIVND (reference sequence). This CDR3 contains 17 residues.

The chain uses TRBV19 and TRBJ1-6, with D tentatively TRBD1 (6 bases). The sample was PBMCs or T cells enriched from blood (not recorded which). This clonotype was obtained from a woman aged 30 to 39 who had recovered from COVID-19. This CDR3 is CASRQTRGRTYNSPLHF. Written as DNA, the CDR3 is TGTGCCAGTAGGCAAACAAGGGGGAGAACCTATAATTCACCCCTCCACTTT. The whole variable domain, remainder taken from reference TRBV19 and TRBJ1-6, is DGGITQSPKYLFRKEGQNVTLSCEQNLNHDAMYWYRQDPGQGLRLIYYSQIVNDFQKGDIAEGYSVSREKKESFPLTVTSAQKNPTAFYLCASRQTRGRTYNSPLHFGNGTRLTVT.